A selection of T cell receptor beta chains follows, all from one sample in a study of beta chain features in type 1 diabetes. Method: immunoSEQ multiplex PCR; TCRdb's copy keeps in-frame clones and lacks some. The sample includes around 600,000 clones, 12% of them seen just once. Sequenced input: naive CD4+ T cells from blood. The receptors were gathered from a man aged 30 to 45 with type 1 diabetes. Both conserved end residues are part of each CDR3. A D gene is named only where the DNA matches it firmly. Some rows have no size entry. The others give once, few or many, or a class for an expanded clone.

J gene | V gene | clone size | D gene | CDR3 protein | CDR3 DNA
TRBJ1-2 | TRBV5-1 | few | - | CASTPFGRPGYGYTF | TGCGCCAGCACCCCCTTCGGGCGGCCTGGCTATGGCTACACCTTC
TRBJ2-1 | TRBV9 | - | TRBD2 | CASSVTGSGKYNEQFF | TGTGCCAGCAGCGTAACGGGTAGCGGGAAATACAATGAGCAGTTCTTC
TRBJ2-7 | TRBV19 | few | - | CASSPGHTYEQYF | TGTGCCAGTAGCCCGGGTCATACCTACGAGCAGTACTTC
TRBJ1-4 | TRBV6-5 | - | - | CASSYSHSLNEKLFF | TGTGCCAGCAGTTACTCTCACAGCCTTAATGAAAAACTGTTTTTT
TRBJ2-2 | TRBV7-6 | few | TRBD1 | CASSVPRGQGVTTNTGELFF | TGTGCCAGCAGTGTCCCAAGGGGACAGGGGGTCACCACGAACACCGGGGAGCTGTTTTTT
TRBJ1-1 | TRBV7-6 | few | TRBD1 | CASSSRQGENTEAFF | TGTGCCAGCAGCTCCAGACAGGGGGAGAACACTGAAGCTTTCTTT
TRBJ2-7 | TRBV25-1 | few | - | CASRGSSYEQYF | TGTGCCAGCAGGGGCAGCAGCTACGAGCAGTACTTC
TRBJ2-7 | TRBV7-2 | - | TRBD1 | CASSLRQGPSYEQYF | TGTGCCAGCAGCTTACGACAGGGTCCCTCCTACGAGCAGTACTTC
TRBJ2-7 | TRBV7-2 | few | TRBD1 | CASSSGTGGAGEQYF | TGTGCCAGCAGCTCGGGGACAGGGGGCGCGGGAGAGCAGTACTTC
TRBJ1-1 | TRBV5-4 | few | TRBD1 | CASSSQGARTEAFF | TGTGCCAGCAGTTCGCAGGGGGCGAGAACTGAAGCTTTCTTT
TRBJ1-3 | TRBV7-2 | few | TRBD1 | CASSPDRAAGNTIYF | TGTGCCAGCAGCCCGGACAGGGCGGCTGGAAACACCATATATTTT